This T cell receptor (beta chain) emerged from a study of blood T cell repertoires in COVID-19. Whole-study context: Acute and convalescent COVID-19 specimens originated in the United States, Italy and Spain. The analysed material was cDNA or gDNA that came from T cells, B-cell-depleted T cells, or PBMCs.

Per the original methods: Using reference gene primer amplification, nucleated cell counts were estimated. Measured with immunoSEQ multiplex PCR; TCRdb has only the in-frame clones, and not every one. V and J calls and clone size are as listed in that table; D and trimming were resolved from the DNA. The sample has 45,000 to 65,000 clones, roughly four fifths seen once. CDR3 size: 14 residues. J was trimmed by 4 bases and V by 1 base; bases with no gene match: 4. Germline-derived CDR1 and CDR2 are SEHNR and FQNEAQ (reference sequence). This sequence was found in a woman aged 80 or over with COVID-19, enrolled during active disease. The gene calls are TRBV7-9 and TRBJ2-7, with 7 bases matching TRBD1. Source material: peripheral blood. CDR3 region: CASSLGGGWYEQYF. Written as DNA, the CDR3 is TGTGCCAGCAGCTTAGGAGGGGGCTGGTACGAGCAGTACTTC. Variable domain in full (rest from reference TRBV7-9 and TRBJ2-7): DTGVSQNPRHKITKRGQNVTFRCDPISEHNRLYWYRQTLGQGPEFLTYFQNEAQLEKSRLLSDRFSAERPKGSFSTLEIQRTEQGDSAMYLCASSLGGGWYEQYFGPGTRLTVT.